Each of the 2 T cell receptor beta chains below was sequenced from the same sample in a study of T-cell memory formation after mild COVID-19. Via MiXCR, TCRdb re-called the 5' RACE reads, giving one row per CDR3 protein. Among roughly 300,000 distinct CDR3 sequences, about 16% were seen once, and the ten largest hold 20% to 25%. Material for sequencing was PBMCs or a T cell subset sorted from them (not recorded which). These receptors originate from a man aged 18-30 years who had mild COVID-19 (a few samples of this study predate the infection). Cell type and time point are not known.

The chain has TRBV18 and TRBJ1-1; TRBD1 aligns across 8 bases. Germline V gene sequence: CDR1 KGHSH, CDR2 LQKENI. The trim removed 3 bases at V and 5 bases at J, leaving 11 bases unmatched. The CDR3 length is 16 residues. The CDR3 nucleotides are TGTGCCAGCTCACCGGGGCAACAGGGGGTTGGAACTGAAGCTTTCTTT. This translates into CASSPGQQGVGTEAFF.

A few counts support this clonotype. This chain connects TRBV20-1 to TRBJ2-7, with 10 bases that match TRBD2. CDR1 is DFQATT, CDR2 SNEGSKA, per germline (reference sequence). The CDR3 totals 19 residues. Trimming took 3 bases from V and 2 from J; bases not matched to a gene: 19. This CDR3 is CSASSTQLLASGGAYEQYF. CDR3 DNA: TGCAGTGCTAGTTCCACCCAACTACTAGCGAGCGGGGGGGCCTACGAGCAGTACTTC.